This T cell receptor beta chain emerged from a study of T cells in Graves' hyperthyroidism and ophthalmopathy. About the study: Sampling of peripheral blood happened at initial diagnosis, prior to any treatment.

Regarding the study as a whole: Separation of ophthalmopathy from stable hyperthyroidism was achieved by a 13 V-J model.

The J segment lost 5 bases and the V segment lost 3 bases, leaving 16 bases of the junction unmatched. CDR1 and CDR2 (germline): KGHSH, LQKENI. This CDR3 is 19 amino acids long. This clonotype showed up just a few times. Its antigen is not known. The source material, RNA transcripts, was used to amplify TCR beta CDR3 regions. During a first-round RT-PCR of the TCR CDR3, the HTBI primer set was used. TCRdb re-analysed the multiplex PCR reads in MiXCR, keeping a single row per CDR3 protein. Among roughly 420,000 distinct CDR3 sequences listed, roughly 14% were seen once. Diagnosing involved the use of clinical symptoms, serum thyroxine and TRAb, thyroid ultrasound and orbital computed tomography.

The sample consisted of blood. V and J are TRBV18 and TRBJ2-7, with TRBD2 matching 13 bases. This receptor was identified in a woman aged 18-29 years with Graves' hyperthyroidism. This CDR3 reads CASSPLNGLAGEGGNEQYF. CDR3 DNA: TGTGCCAGCTCACCCCTTAACGGACTAGCGGGAGAAGGAGGTAACGAGCAGTACTTC.